This record covers a single T cell receptor (beta chain). As yet, its antigen is unknown. Trimming cost V 2 bases and J 6 bases; bases outside gene matches: 6. This CDR3 contains 15 residues. Germline CDR1 reads SGHRS; CDR2 reads YFSETQ. TCRdb redid the calling of the 5' RACE reads with MiXCR, one entry per CDR3 protein. Of 200,000 to 300,000 distinct CDR3 sequences listed, 8% to 11% are singletons. The sample comes from a study of CD8 T cells in ankylosing spondylitis. Study-wide results and limits: According to the report, clones linked to the disease were significantly enriched in matched synovial fluid samples taken from ankylosing spondylitis patients.

This receptor was identified in a male donor with ankylosing spondylitis or in good health (not recorded which). Sequencing used blood, either unsorted or a sorted T cell fraction (not recorded which). The chain couples TRBV5-1 to TRBJ2-2; TRBD2 aligns across 8 bases. The CDR3 DNA reads TGCGCCAGCAGCTTTTCACTAGCGGTGTCCGGGGAGCTGTTTTTT. This gives the protein CASSFSLAVSGELFF.